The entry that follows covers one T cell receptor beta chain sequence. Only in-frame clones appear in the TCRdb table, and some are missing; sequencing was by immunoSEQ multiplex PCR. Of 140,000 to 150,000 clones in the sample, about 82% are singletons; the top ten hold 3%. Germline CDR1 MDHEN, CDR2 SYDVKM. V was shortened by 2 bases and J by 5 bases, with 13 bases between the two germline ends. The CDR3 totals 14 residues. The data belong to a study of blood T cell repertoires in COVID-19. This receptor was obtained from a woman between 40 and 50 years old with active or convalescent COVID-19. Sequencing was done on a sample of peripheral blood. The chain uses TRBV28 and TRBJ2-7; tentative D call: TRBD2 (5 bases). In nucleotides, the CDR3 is TGTGCCAGCAGTTTACGAGGGTACAGCCACGAGCAGTACTTC. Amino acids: CASSLRGYSHEQYF.